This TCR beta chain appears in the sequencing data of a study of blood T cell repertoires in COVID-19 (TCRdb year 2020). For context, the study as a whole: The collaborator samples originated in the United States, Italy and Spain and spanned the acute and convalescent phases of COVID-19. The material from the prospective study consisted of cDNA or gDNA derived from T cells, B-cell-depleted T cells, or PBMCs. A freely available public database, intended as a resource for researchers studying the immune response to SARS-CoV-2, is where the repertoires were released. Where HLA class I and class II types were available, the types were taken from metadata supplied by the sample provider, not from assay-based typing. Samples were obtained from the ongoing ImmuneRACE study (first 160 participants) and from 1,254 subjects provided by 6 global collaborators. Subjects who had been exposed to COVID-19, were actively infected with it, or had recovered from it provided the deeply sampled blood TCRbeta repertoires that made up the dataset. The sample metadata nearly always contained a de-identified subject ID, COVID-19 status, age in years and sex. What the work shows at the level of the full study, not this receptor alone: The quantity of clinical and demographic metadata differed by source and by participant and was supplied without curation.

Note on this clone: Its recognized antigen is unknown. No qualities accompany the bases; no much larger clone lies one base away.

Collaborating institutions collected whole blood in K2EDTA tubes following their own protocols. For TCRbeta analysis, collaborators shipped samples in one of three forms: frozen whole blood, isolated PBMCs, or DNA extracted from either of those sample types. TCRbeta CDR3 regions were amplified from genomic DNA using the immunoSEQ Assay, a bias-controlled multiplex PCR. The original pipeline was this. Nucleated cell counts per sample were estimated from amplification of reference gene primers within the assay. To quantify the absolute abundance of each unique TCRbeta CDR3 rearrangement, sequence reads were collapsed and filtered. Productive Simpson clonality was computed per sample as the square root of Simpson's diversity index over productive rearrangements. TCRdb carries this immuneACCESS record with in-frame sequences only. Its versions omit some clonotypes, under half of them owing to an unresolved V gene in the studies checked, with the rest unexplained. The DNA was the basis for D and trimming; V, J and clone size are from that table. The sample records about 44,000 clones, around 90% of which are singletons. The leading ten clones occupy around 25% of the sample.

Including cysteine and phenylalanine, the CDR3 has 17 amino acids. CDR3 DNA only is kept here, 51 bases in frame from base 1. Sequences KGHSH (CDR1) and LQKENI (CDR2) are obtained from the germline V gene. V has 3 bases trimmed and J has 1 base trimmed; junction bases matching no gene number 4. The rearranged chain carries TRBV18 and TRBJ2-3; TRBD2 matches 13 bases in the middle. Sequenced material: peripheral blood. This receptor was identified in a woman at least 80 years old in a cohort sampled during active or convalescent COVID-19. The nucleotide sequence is TGTGCCAGCTCACCTCCAGGACTAGCGGGGGGCACAGATACGCAGTATTTT. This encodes CASSPPGLAGGTDTQYF. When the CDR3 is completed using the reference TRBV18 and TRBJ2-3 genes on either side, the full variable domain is NAGVMQNPRHLVRRRGQEARLRCSPMKGHSHVYWYRQLPEEGLKFMVYLQKENIIDESGMPKERFSAEFPKEGPSILRIQQVVRGDSAAYFCASSPPGLAGGTDTQYFGPGTRLTVL.